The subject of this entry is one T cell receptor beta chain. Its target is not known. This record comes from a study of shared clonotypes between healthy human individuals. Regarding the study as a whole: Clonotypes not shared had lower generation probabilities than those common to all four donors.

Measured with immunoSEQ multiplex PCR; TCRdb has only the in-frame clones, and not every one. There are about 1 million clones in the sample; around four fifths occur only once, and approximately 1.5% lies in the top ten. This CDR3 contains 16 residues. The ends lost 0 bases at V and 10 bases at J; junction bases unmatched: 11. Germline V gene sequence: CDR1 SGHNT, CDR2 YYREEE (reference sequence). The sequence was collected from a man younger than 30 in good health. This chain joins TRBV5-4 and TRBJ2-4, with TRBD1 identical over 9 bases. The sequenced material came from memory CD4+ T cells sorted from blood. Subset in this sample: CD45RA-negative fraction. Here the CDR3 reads CASSLGQGGTRQIQYF. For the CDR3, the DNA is TGTGCCAGCAGCTTGGGACAGGGGGGGACGAGGCAAATTCAGTACTTC.